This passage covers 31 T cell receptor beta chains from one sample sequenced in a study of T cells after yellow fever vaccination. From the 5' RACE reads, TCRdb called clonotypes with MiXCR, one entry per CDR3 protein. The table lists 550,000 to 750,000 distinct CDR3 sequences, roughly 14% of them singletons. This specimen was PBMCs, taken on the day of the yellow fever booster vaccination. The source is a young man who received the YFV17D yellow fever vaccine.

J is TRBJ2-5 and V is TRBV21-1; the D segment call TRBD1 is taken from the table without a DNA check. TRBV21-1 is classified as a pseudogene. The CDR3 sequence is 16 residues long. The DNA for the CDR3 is TGTGCCAGCAGCATGACAGATTCGGGCGTCCAAGAGACCCAGTACTTC. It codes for CASSMTDSGVQETQYF.

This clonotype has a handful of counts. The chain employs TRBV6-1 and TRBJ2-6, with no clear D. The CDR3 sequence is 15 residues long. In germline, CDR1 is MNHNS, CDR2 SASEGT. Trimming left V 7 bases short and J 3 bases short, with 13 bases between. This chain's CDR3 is CASILTWNGANVLTF. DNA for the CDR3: TGTGCCAGCATCTTAACATGGAATGGGGCCAACGTCCTGACTTTC.

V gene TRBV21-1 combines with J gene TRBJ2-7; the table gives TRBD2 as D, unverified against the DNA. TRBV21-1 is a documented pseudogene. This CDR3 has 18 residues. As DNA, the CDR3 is TGTGCCAGCAGCAAAGATGGTAGCGGGTATCTTGTTGGGTACGAGCAGTACTTC. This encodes CASSKDGSGYLVGYEQYF.

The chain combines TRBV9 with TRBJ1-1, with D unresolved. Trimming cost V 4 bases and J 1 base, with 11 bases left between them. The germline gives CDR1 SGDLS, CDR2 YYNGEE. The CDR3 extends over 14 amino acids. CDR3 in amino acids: CASSSRTQNTEAFF. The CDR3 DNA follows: TGTGCCAGCAGCTCCCGGACCCAGAACACTGAAGCTTTCTTT.

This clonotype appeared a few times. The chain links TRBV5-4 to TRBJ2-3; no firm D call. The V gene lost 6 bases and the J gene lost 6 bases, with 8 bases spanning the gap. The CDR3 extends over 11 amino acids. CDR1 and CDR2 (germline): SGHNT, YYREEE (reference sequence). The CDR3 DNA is TGTGCCAGCATCATGGGGGATACGCAGTATTTT. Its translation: CASIMGDTQYF.

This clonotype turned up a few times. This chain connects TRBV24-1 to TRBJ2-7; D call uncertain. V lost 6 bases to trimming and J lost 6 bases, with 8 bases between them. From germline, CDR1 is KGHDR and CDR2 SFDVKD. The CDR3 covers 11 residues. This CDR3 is CATSFSSEQYF. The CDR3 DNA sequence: TGTGCCACCAGTTTTAGCTCCGAGCAGTACTTC.

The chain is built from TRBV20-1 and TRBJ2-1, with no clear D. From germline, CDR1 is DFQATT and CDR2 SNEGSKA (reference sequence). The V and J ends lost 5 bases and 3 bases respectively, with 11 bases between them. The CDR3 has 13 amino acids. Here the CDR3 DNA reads TGCAGTGCTTTGAACAGTCTCTACAATGAGCAGTTCTTC. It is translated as CSALNSLYNEQFF.

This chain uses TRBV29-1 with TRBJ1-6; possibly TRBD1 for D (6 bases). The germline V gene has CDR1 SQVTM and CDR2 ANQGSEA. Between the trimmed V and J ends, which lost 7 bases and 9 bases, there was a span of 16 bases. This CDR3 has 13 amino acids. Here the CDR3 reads CSAQEQGSSPLHF. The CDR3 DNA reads TGCAGCGCACAGGAACAGGGAAGTTCACCCCTCCACTTT.

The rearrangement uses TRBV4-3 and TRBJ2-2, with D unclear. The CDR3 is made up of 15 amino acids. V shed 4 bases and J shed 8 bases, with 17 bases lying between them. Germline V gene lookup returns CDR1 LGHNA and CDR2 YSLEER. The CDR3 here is CASSRVDTVKGELFF. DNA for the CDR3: TGCGCCAGCAGCCGAGTCGACACGGTCAAGGGGGAGCTGTTTTTT.

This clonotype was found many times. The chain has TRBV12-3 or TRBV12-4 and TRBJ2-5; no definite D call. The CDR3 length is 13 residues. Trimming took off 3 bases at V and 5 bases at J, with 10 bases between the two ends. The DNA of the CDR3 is TGTGCCAGCAGTTTGGCCCTCCAGGAGACCCAGTACTTC. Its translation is CASSLALQETQYF.

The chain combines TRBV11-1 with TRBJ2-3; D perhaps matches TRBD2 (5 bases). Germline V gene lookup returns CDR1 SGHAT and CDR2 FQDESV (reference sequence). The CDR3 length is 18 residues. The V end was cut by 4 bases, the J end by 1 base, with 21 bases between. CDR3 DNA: TGTGCCAGCAGCTCCTGGACTCGGAGTAGCGACCGCACAGATACGCAGTATTTT. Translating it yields CASSSWTRSSDRTDTQYF.

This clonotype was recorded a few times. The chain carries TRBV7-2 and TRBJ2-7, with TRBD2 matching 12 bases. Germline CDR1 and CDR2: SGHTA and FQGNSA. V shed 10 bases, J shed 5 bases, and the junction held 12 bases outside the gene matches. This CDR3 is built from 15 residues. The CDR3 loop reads CATRSSGRATHEQYF. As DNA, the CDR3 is TGTGCCACTCGATCTAGCGGGAGGGCCACCCACGAGCAGTACTTC.

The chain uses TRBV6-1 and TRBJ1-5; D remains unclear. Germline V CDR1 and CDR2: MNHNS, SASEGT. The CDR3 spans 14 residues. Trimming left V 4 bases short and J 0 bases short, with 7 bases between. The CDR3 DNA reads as TGTGCCAGCAGTGTAGGGATTAGCAATCAGCCCCAGCATTTT. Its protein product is CASSVGISNQPQHF.

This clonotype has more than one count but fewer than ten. The CDR3 DNA follows: TGTGCCATCAGGGGGGGAATGAACACTGAAGCTTTCTTT. It translates to CAIRGGMNTEAFF. The chain links TRBV10-3 to TRBJ1-1, with TRBD1 as a possible D gene (5 bases). Trimming cost V 6 bases and J 0 bases, with 8 bases left between them. The CDR3 runs 13 residues. CDR1 is ENHRY and CDR2 is SYGVKD in the germline V gene.

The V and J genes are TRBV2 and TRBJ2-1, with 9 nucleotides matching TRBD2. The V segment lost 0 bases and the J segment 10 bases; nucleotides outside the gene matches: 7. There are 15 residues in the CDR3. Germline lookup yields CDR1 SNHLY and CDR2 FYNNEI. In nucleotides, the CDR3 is TGTGCCAGCAGTGAAGCGCGGGAGGGCCTGGTAGAGCAGTTCTTC. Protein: CASSEAREGLVEQFF.

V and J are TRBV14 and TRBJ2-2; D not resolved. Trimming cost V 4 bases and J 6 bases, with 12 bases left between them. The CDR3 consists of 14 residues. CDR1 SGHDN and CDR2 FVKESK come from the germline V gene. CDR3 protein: CASSPLGSAGELFF. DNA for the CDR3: TGTGCCAGCAGCCCCCTAGGGTCCGCCGGGGAGCTGTTTTTT.

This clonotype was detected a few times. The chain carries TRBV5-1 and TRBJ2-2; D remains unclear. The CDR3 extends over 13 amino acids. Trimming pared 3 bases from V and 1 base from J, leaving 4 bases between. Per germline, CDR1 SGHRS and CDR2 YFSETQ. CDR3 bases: TGCGCCAGCAGCTGGCAGAACACCGGGGAGCTGTTTTTT. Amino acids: CASSWQNTGELFF. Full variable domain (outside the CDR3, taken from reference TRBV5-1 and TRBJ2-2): KAGVTQTPRYLIKTRGQQVTLSCSPISGHRSVSWYQQTPGQGLQFLFEYFSETQRNKGNFPGRFSGRQFSNSRSEMNVSTLELGDSALYLCASSWQNTGELFFGEGSRLTVL.

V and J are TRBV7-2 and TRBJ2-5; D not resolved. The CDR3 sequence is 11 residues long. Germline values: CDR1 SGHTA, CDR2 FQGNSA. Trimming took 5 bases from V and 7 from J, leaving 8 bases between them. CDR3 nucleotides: TGTGCCAGCAGCGTCCTGGTGACCCAGTACTTC. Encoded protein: CASSVLVTQYF. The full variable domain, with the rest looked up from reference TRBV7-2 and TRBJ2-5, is GAGVSQSPSNKVTEKGKDVELRCDPISGHTALYWYRQSLGQGLEFLIYFQGNSAPDKSGLPSDRFSAERTGGSVSTLTIQRTQQEDSAVYLCASSVLVTQYFGPGTRLLVL.

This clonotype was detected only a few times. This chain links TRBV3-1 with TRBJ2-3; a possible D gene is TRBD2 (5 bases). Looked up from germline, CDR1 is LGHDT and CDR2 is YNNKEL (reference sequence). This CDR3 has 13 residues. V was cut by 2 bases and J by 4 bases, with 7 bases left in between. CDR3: CASSQYSADTQYF. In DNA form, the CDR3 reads TGTGCCAGCAGCCAATATAGCGCAGATACGCAGTATTTT.

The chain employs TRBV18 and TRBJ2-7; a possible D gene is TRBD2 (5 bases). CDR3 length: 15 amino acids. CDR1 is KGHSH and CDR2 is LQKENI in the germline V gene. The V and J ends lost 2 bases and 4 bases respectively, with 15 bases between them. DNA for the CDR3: TGTGCCAGCTCACCATCGGAGGCTTCGGGGTACGAGCAGTACTTC. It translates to CASSPSEASGYEQYF.

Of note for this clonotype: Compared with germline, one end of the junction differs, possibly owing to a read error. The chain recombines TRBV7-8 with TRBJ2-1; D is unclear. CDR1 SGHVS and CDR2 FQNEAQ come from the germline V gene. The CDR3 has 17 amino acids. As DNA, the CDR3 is TGTGCCATCAGCTTATCCCAGGAATGGACGGGCCGGAGTGAGCAGTTCTTC. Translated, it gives CAISLSQEWTGRSEQFF.

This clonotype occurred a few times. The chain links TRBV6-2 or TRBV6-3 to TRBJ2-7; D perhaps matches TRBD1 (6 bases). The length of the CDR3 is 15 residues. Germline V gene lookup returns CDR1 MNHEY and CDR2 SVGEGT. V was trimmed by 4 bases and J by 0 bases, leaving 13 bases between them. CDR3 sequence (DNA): TGTGCCAGCAGTTCCACTGACAGGATCTCCTACGAGCAGTACTTC. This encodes CASSSTDRISYEQYF.

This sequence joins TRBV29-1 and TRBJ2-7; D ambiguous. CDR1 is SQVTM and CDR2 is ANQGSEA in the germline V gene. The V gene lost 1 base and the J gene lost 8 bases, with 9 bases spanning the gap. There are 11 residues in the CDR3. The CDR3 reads CSVEGQTKQYF. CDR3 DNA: TGCAGCGTTGAAGGGCAGACCAAGCAGTACTTC.

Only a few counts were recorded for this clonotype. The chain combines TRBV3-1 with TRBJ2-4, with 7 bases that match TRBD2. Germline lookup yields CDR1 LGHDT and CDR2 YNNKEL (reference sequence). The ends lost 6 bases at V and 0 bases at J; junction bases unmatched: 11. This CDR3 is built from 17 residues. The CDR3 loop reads CASSRAPAGLAKNIQYF. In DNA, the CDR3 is TGTGCCAGCAGTCGTGCCCCAGCGGGACTAGCCAAAAACATTCAGTACTTC.

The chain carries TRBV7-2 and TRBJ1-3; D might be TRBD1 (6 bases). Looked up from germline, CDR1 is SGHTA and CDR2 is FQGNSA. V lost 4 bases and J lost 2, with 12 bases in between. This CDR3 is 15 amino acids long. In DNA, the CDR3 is TGTGCCAGCAGCTCTACCACAGGGACTGGAAACACCATATATTTT. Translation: CASSSTTGTGNTIYF.

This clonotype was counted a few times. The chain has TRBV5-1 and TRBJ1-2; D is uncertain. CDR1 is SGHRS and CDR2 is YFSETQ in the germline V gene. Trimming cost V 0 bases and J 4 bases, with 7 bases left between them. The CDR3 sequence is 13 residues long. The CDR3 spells CASSLGQFYGYTF. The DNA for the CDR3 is TGCGCCAGCAGCTTGGGTCAGTTCTATGGCTACACCTTC.

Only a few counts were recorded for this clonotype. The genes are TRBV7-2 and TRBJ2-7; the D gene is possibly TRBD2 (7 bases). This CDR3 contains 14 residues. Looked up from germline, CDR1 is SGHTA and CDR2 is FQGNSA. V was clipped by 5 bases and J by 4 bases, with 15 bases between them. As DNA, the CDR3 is TGTGCCAGCAGCGAAAGGGGGGGGAGGTACGAGCAGTACTTC. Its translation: CASSERGGRYEQYF.

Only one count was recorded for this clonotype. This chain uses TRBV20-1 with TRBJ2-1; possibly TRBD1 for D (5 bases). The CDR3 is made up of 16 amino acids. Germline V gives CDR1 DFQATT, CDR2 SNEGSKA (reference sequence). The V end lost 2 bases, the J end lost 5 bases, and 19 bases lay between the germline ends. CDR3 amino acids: CSARQGPGINNNEQFF. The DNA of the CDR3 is TGCAGTGCTAGACAAGGACCAGGGATTAATAACAATGAGCAGTTCTTC.

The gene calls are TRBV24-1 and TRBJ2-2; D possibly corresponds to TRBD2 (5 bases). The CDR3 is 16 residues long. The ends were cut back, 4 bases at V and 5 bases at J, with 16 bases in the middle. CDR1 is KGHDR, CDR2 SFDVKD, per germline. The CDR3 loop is CATSDPRVDGTGELFF. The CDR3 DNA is TGTGCCACCAGTGACCCGAGGGTCGATGGTACCGGGGAGCTGTTTTTT.

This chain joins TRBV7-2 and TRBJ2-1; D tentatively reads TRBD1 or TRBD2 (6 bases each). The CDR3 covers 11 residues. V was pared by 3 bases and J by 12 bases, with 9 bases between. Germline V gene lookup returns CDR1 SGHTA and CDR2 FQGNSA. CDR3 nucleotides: TGTGCCAGCAGCTTCGAGGGGGGGCAGTTCTTC. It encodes CASSFEGGQFF.

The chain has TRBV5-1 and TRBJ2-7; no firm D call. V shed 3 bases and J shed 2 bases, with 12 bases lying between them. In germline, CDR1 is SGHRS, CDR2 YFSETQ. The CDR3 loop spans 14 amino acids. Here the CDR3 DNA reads TGCGCCAGCAGCTACGGTCGCGAGCCCTACGAGCAGTACTTC. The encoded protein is CASSYGREPYEQYF.